One and the same sample provided the 3 T cell receptor beta chains below, sequenced in a study of CD8 T cells in ankylosing spondylitis. Overall study findings and caveats: One TCR beta motif, made up of eight highly homologous variants, appeared characteristic of ankylosing spondylitis blood.

What these receptors recognize is not known. TCRdb processed the 5' RACE reads anew with MiXCR; each CDR3 protein has one entry. The data show 700,000 to 1,000,000 distinct CDR3 sequences, about 10% seen once. The material sequenced was blood, either unsorted or a sorted T cell fraction (not recorded which). The receptors shown here come from a male donor with ankylosing spondylitis.

A few counts support this clonotype. The rearrangement uses TRBV12-3 or TRBV12-4 and TRBJ1-2; D is ambiguous. The CDR3 extends over 12 amino acids. Deletions cut 6 bases from V and 8 bases from J, with 13 bases between. The CDR3 spells CASSLQSTGYTF. The CDR3 DNA is TGTGCCAGCAGCCTTCAATCGACCGGCTACACCTTC.

The V call is TRBV9, the J call TRBJ2-1; a possible D gene is TRBD2 (5 bases). V was shortened by 0 bases and J by 3 bases, with 7 bases between the two germline ends. The CDR3 is 14 residues long. From germline, CDR1 is SGDLS and CDR2 YYNGEE. DNA of the CDR3: TGTGCCAGCAGCGTAGGACTAAACTACAATGAGCAGTTCTTC. Amino acids: CASSVGLNYNEQFF.

This clonotype has more than one count but fewer than ten. The V and J genes are TRBV12-3 or TRBV12-4 and TRBJ2-7, with D perhaps TRBD2 (7 bases). Trimming cost V 2 bases and J 2 bases, with 10 bases left between them. CDR3 length: 14 residues. The CDR3 nucleotides read TGTGCCAGCAGTTTACAGGGGACTACCTACGAGCAGTACTTC. Its protein product is CASSLQGTTYEQYF.